The present entry profiles one T cell receptor beta chain with its context. It lacks a known antigen. It has no much larger one-base neighbor in the sample; base qualities were not kept. The tumors sampled were post-treatment primary, local recurrence and metastasis specimens taken from patients with a poor prognosis. A distance of 16 bases separates the germline ends of V and J, which lose 5 bases and 0 bases respectively. Including the terminal cysteine and phenylalanine, the CDR3 comprises 16 residues. CDR3 DNA only is kept here, 48 bases in frame from base 1. As encoded in the germline V gene (reference sequence), CDR1 is SGHNT while CDR2 is YYREEE. The data were taken from a study of the immune and genomic landscape of osteosarcoma (dated by TCRdb to the early 2020s). About the study as a whole: The overall cohort was composed of approximately 48 pediatric and adult patients with high-grade osteosarcoma, and a median age at diagnosis of 27 years (range about 5-90) was recorded. Poor-risk disease was overrepresented in the cohort, as 73% of patients had an unfavorable pathologic response to standard therapy and around 65% were deceased. Patients in the overall cohort were around 60% male, and roughly 80% presented with localized disease at diagnosis. To define immunogenic potential, the study profiled osteosarcoma specimens using whole genome, RNA and T-cell receptor sequencing, along with immunohistochemistry and reverse phase protein arrays. The osteosarcoma immunogenomic landscape was characterized by integrating TCR sequencing results with transcriptome, protein array and immunostaining data. The goal of the study was to explain why immune checkpoint inhibitors show limited clinical activity in osteosarcoma. A couple of samples from the same tumor site were contributed by each of a few patients.

Summary of the overall study and its limitations: Sample size was not determined by any statistical method, because osteosarcoma is rare and every possible sample was collected. Overall, productive TCR clonality was low, with an average of 0.09 and a maximum of 0.3, which suggests limited T-cell clonal expansion. TCR productive clonality was higher in the immune-hot C3 cluster than the cold C1 cluster but still low overall. The clonality benchmarks were taken from external normal skin and healthy peripheral blood data instead of from matched normal tissue. In five cases a single hyperexpanded clone dominated the repertoire, and each of those five cases had fewer than 100 T-cell clonotypes. Matched blood was collected from only two patients, alongside the frozen tumor specimens.

The ImmunoSEQ Assay (Adaptive Biotechnologies) was used to immunosequence the CDR3 regions of the TCR beta chain. From the authors' description of their analysis: TCRB rearrangements, read counts, read proportions and gene usage were exported through the ImmunoSEQ Analyzer platform. T-cell clonality was calculated on productive rearrangements as 1 minus Pielou's evenness. In the clonal space homeostasis analysis, clonotypes were sorted into rare, small, medium, large or hyperexpanded (0.01 to 1 of the repertoire) bins. TCR productive clonality was compared across immune clusters C1, C2 and C3 using the Wilcoxon rank sum test. TCRdb limited this immuneACCESS table to in-frame rearrangements with V and J called. A share of clones is missing; checked studies link under half to unresolved V genes, and the rest is unexplained. V, J and clone size are those of that table, while D and trimming were read from the DNA. This sample has more than 8,000 clones in its table, and over 55% of those were observed once. The leading ten clones occupy 18% of the sample.

The chain is encoded by TRBV5-4 joined to TRBJ2-3, with the D call tentatively TRBD1 or TRBD2, each fitting 5 bases. This sequence originates from a human donor with osteosarcoma. Specimen: osteosarcoma tumor tissue from the lung. The CDR3 region has the sequence CASSSTLGASTDTQYF. The DNA sequence reads TGTGCCAGCAGTTCGACCCTCGGGGCGAGCACAGATACGCAGTATTTT.